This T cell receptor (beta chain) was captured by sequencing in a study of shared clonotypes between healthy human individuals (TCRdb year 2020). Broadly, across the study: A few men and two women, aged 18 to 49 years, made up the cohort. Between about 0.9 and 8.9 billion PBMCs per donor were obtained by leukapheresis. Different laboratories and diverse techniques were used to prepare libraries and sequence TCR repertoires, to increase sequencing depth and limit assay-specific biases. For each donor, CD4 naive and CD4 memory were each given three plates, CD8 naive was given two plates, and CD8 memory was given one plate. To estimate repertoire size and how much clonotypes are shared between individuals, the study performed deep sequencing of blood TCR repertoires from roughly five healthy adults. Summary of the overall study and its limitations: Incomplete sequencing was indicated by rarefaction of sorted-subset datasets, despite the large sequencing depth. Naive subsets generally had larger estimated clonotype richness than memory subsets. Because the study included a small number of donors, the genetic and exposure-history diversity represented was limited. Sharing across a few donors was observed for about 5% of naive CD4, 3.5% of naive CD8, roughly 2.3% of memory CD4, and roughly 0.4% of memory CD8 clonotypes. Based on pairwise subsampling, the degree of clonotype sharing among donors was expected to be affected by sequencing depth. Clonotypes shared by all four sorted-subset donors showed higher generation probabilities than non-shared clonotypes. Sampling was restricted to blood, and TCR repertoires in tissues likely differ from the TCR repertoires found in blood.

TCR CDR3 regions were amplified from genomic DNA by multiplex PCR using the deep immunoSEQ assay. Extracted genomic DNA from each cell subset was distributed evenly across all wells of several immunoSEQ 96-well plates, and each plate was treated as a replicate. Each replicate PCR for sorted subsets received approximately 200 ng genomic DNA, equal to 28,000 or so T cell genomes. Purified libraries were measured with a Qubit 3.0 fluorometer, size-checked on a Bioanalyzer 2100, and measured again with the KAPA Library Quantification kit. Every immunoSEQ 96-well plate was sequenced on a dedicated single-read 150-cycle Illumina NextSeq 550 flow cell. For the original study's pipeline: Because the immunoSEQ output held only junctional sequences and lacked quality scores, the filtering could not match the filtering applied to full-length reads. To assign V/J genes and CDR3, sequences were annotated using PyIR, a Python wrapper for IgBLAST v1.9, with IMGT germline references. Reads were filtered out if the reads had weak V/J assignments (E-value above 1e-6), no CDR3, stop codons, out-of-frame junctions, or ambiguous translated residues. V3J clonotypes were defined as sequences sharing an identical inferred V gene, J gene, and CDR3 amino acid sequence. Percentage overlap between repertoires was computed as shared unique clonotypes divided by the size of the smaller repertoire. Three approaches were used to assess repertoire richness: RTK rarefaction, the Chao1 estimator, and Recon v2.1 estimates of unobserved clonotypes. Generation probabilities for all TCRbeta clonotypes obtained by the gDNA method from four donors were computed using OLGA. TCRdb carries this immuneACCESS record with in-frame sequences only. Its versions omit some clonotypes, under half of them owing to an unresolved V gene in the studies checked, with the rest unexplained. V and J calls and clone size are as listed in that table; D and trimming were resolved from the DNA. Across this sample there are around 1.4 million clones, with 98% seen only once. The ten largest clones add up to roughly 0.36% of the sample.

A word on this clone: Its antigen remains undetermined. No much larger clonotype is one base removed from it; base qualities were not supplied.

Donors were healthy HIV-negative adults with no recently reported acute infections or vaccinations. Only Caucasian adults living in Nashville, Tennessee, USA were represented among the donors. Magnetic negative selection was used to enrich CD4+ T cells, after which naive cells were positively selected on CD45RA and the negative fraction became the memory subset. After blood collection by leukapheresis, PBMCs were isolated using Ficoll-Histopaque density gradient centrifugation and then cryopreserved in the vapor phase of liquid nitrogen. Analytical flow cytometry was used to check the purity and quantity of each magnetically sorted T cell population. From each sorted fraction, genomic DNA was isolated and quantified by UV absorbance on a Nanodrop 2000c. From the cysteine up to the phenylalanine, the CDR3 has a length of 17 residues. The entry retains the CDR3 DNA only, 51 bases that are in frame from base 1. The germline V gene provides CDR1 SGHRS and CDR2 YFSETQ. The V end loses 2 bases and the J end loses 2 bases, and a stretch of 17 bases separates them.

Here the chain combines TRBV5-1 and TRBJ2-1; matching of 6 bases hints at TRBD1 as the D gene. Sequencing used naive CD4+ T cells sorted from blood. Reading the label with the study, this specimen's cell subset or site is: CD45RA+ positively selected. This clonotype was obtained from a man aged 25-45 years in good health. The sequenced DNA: TGCGCCAGCAGCTTAACAGGGTCTGGTCTCGCCTACAATGAGCAGTTCTTC. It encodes CASSLTGSGLAYNEQFF.